This TCR beta chain was identified in a study of tumor-infiltrating lymphocytes in primary liver carcinoma. Study-wide context: Patients of both sexes were 30 to 69 years old. Roughly 3.65 to 7.13 million productive TCRbeta reads came from each sample, comparable across tissue types.

Trimming cost V 8 bases and J 0 bases, with 19 bases left between them. The CDR3 length is 15 residues. The germline CDR1 and CDR2 sequences are SQVTM and ANQGSEA. Study findings and constraints: Blood's top-250-clone fraction was significantly lower than that of tumors (p = 0.039). Tumor-adjacent and tumor-blood pairs displayed less overlap than did pairs of tumor regions.

Out of unsorted whole blood came the blood RNA, and germline DNA was extracted as well. Reverse transcription of approximately 500 ng total RNA with a constant-region primer produced TCR beta cDNA. Three rounds of nested multiplex PCR with slightly modified ARM-PCR produced TCR beta libraries. The first two PCR rounds, approximately 10 cycles each, used TRBV1-TRBV30 forward primers and a C-beta reverse primer. Using its own MiXCR run on the multiplex PCR reads, TCRdb lists one record per CDR3 protein. The sample has fewer than 400,000 distinct CDR3 sequences; around three fifths are singletons. To note about this clonotype: Its specificity is not known.

The source is a woman aged 25 to 39 with primary liver carcinoma and hepatitis B virus infection. The specimen sequenced was peripheral blood. The V gene is TRBV29-1, the J gene TRBJ1-1; the D gene is possibly TRBD1 (5 bases). The CDR3 loop is CSTVVVRGLNTEAFF. The CDR3 region has the DNA TGCAGCACCGTTGTTGTAAGGGGCTTGAACACTGAAGCTTTCTTT.